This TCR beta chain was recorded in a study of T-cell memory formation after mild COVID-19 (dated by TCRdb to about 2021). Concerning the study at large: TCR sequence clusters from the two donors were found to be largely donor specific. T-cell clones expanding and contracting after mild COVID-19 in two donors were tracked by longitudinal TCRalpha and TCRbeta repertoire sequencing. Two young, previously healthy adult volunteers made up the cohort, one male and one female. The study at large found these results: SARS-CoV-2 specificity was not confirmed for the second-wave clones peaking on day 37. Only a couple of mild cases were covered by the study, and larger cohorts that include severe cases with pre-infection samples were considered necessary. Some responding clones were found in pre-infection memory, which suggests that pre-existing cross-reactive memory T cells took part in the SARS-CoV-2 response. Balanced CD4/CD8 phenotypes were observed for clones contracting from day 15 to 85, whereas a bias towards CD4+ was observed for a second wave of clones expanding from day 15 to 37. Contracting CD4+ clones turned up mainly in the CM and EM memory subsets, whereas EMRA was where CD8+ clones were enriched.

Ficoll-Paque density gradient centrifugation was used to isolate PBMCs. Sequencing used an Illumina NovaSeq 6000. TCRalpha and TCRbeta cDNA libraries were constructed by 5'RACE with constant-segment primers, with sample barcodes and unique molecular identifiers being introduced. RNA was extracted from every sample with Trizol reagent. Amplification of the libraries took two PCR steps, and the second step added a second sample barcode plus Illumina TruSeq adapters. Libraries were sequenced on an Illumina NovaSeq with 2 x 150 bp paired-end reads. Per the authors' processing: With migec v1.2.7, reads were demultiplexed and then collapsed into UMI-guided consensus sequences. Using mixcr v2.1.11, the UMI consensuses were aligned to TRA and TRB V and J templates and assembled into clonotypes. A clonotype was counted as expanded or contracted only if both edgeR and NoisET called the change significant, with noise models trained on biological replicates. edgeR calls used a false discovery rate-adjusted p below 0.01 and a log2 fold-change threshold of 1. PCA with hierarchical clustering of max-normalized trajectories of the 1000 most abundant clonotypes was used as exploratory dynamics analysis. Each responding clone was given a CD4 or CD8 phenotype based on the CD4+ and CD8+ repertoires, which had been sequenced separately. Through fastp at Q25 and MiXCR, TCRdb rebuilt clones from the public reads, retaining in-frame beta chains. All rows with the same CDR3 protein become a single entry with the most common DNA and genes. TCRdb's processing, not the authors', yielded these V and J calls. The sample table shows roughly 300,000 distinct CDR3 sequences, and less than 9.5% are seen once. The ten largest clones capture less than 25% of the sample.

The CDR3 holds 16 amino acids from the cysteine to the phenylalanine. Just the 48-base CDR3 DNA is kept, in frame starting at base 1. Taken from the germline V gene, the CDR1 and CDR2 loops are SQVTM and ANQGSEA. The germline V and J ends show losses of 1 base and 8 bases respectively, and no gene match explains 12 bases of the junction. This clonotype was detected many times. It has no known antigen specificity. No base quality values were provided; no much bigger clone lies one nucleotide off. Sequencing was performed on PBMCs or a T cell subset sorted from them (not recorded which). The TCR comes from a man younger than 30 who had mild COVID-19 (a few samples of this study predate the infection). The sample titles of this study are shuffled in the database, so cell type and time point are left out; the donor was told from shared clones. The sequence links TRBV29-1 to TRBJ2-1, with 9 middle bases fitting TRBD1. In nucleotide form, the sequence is TGCAGCGTTGAAGTGATTGGACAGGGGCCAAATGATGAGCAGTTCTTC. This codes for CSVEVIGQGPNDEQFF.